The source of this T cell receptor (beta chain) is a study of cytomegalovirus exposure and HLA in healthy donors. This CDR3 spans 11 amino acids. Germline CDR1 is MRHNA and CDR2 is SNTAGT. Clones were read by immunoSEQ multiplex PCR, and TCRdb kept only the in-frame ones, dropping some. The sample holds about 190,000 clones, approximately 84% seen once. On this clone: One end of the junction does not line up with germline, which may come from a read error.

The TCR sequence derives from a man between 18 and 29 years old in good health and CMV-seropositive. This chain uses TRBV6-4 with TRBJ2-7; tentative D call: TRBD2 (5 bases). Specimen: PBMCs. The CDR3 nucleotides are TGTGCCAGCAGGAACCGCGGGCTCCACAACTTC. It is translated as CASRNRGLHNF.